A selection of T cell receptor beta chains follows, all from one sample in a study of blood T cell repertoires in COVID-19. The repertoire was sequenced with immunoSEQ multiplex PCR; TCRdb's copy has only in-frame clones and lacks some. The repertoire holds about 65,000 clones, with over 80% as singletons. Sequences were obtained from peripheral blood. Source of these receptors: a human donor in a cohort sampled during active COVID-19. Each CDR3 is given with its conserved first and last residue. The D gene is left open where the match is weak. Clone size is stated in some rows and not others, as once, few, many or a class when expanded.

clone_size	d_call	v_call	j_call	cdr3_aa	cdr3_nt
NA	NA	TRBV27	TRBJ1-4	CASRLFGSSYNEKLFF	TGTGCCAGCAGGCTCTTCGGGAGCTCGTATAATGAAAAACTGTTTTTT
NA	TRBD1	TRBV19	TRBJ2-1	CASSTDRAVVNEQFF	TGTGCCAGTAGTACAGACAGGGCCGTGGTAAATGAGCAGTTCTTC
once	NA	TRBV7-9	TRBJ2-7	CASSFQGGSYEQYF	TGTGCCAGCAGCTTTCAAGGGGGATCCTACGAGCAGTACTTC
NA	TRBD1	TRBV28	TRBJ1-4	CASRQQGGGEKLFF	TGTGCCAGCAGACAACAGGGGGGGGGTGAAAAACTGTTTTTT
NA	TRBD2	TRBV18	TRBJ2-1	CASSALPPTSGVQYNEQFF	TGTGCCAGCTCAGCGCTCCCCCCGACTAGCGGGGTCCAATACAATGAGCAGTTCTTC
NA	NA	TRBV12-3/TRBV12-4	TRBJ1-5	CASRQSSGKPQHF	TGTGCCAGCAGACAGTCCTCAGGGAAGCCCCAGCATTTT
NA	NA	TRBV30	TRBJ2-7	CAWSVQSYEQYF	TGTGCCTGGAGTGTACAGAGCTACGAGCAGTACTTC
NA	NA	TRBV9	TRBJ2-1	CASSPDGGPWNEQFF	TGTGCCAGCAGCCCAGACGGGGGGCCGTGGAATGAGCAGTTCTTC
NA	NA	TRBV5-1	TRBJ2-5	CASSPQPGVGRETQYF	TGCGCCAGCAGCCCGCAGCCCGGGGTCGGGCGGGAGACCCAGTACTTC
NA	NA	TRBV6-1	TRBJ2-7	CASSELGTNLYEQYF	TGTGCCAGCAGTGAACTTGGGACAAATCTCTACGAGCAGTACTTC
NA	NA	TRBV7-2	TRBJ2-7	CASSSSPSGLGYEQYF	TGTGCCAGCAGCTCTAGCCCGAGCGGACTTGGGTACGAGCAGTACTTC
NA	TRBD2	TRBV7-2	TRBJ2-7	CASSLGLAGATYEQYF	TGTGCCAGCAGCTTGGGACTAGCGGGGGCCACCTACGAGCAGTACTTC
NA	NA	TRBV18	TRBJ1-1	CASSPMGQNTEAFF	TGTGCCAGCTCACCGATGGGACAGAACACTGAAGCTTTCTTT
once	NA	TRBV6-5	TRBJ1-6	CASRDSRNSPLHF	TGTGCCAGCAGGGACAGTCGTAATTCACCCCTCCACTTT
once	NA	TRBV7-9	TRBJ1-2	CASSAVGRMRGYTF	TGTGCCAGCAGCGCCGTGGGTCGGATGCGGGGCTACACCTTC
many	NA	TRBV6-2/TRBV6-3	TRBJ2-2	CASSWTDTGELFF	TGTGCCAGCAGCTGGACAGACACCGGGGAGCTGTTTTTT
NA	NA	TRBV28	TRBJ1-2	CASSLYDSSNYGYTF	TGTGCCAGCAGTTTATACGACAGTTCTAACTATGGCTACACCTTC
NA	TRBD1	TRBV6-5	TRBJ1-1	CASNQQGGVGAFF	TGTGCCAGCAACCAACAGGGGGGGGTCGGAGCTTTCTTT
NA	NA	TRBV15	TRBJ1-6	CATSRRDSSTPLHF	TGTGCCACCAGCAGACGGGACTCGAGCACACCCCTCCACTTT
NA	NA	TRBV7-2	TRBJ1-6	CASSLSQGLTPLHF	TGTGCCAGCAGCTTAAGTCAGGGGCTGACACCCCTCCACTTT
NA	TRBD2	TRBV6-1	TRBJ2-3	CASSDGGALDTQYF	TGTGCCAGCAGTGACGGGGGGGCCTTGGATACGCAGTATTTT
NA	TRBD1	TRBV2	TRBJ2-7	CASREEGGAEQYF	TGTGCCAGCAGAGAGGAAGGGGGCGCCGAGCAGTACTTC
NA	NA	TRBV7-9	TRBJ1-2	CASSLAGGAEARYGYTF	TGTGCCAGCAGCTTAGCAGGGGGGGCCGAAGCACGTTATGGCTACACCTTC
NA	NA	TRBV28	TRBJ1-2	CASRREYGYTF	TGTGCCAGCAGAAGAGAATATGGCTACACCTTC
NA	NA	TRBV6-5	TRBJ1-5	CASSYRQGLPQHF	TGTGCCAGCAGTTATAGGCAGGGACTGCCCCAGCATTTT
NA	TRBD1	TRBV27	TRBJ2-1	CASKGWYLGQGRSYNEQFF	TGTGCCAGCAAGGGATGGTATTTGGGACAGGGGCGGTCATACAATGAGCAGTTCTTC
NA	NA	TRBV9	TRBJ1-2	CASSPTAEMGYGYTF	TGTGCCAGCAGCCCTACAGCGGAGATGGGCTATGGCTACACCTTC
NA	NA	TRBV6-1	TRBJ2-1	CASSEAVRSYNEQFF	TGTGCCAGCAGTGAAGCGGTTCGGAGCTACAATGAGCAGTTCTTC
NA	TRBD2	TRBV11-3	TRBJ2-1	CATATRGGYNEQFF	TGTGCCACCGCTACCCGGGGGGGGTACAATGAGCAGTTCTTC
NA	NA	TRBV3-1/TRBV3-2	TRBJ1-2	CASSLPKGGYTF	TGTGCCAGCAGCCTACCGAAGGGGGGCTACACCTTC
once	NA	TRBV11-2	TRBJ1-4	CASSHRFPNEKLFF	TGTGCCAGCAGCCACCGGTTTCCCAATGAAAAACTGTTTTTT
NA	NA	TRBV7-9	TRBJ2-5	CASSLGTGRETQYF	TGTGCCAGCAGTCTTGGTACGGGAAGAGAGACCCAGTACTTC
NA	NA	TRBV11-2	TRBJ2-1	CASAPGSSYNEQFF	TGTGCCAGCGCCCCGGGGAGCTCCTACAATGAGCAGTTCTTC
once	NA	TRBV12-3/TRBV12-4	TRBJ1-1	CASSLSVYTEAFF	TGTGCCAGCAGTTTGTCGGTCTACACTGAAGCTTTCTTT
NA	TRBD1	TRBV10-2	TRBJ1-2	CASSEQGAPNYGYTF	TGCGCCAGCAGTGAACAGGGGGCCCCTAACTATGGCTACACCTTC
NA	NA	TRBV7-9	TRBJ1-1	CASSLLNSGVGTEAFF	TGTGCCAGCAGCTTATTAAATAGCGGGGTGGGTACTGAAGCTTTCTTT
few	TRBD1	TRBV4-1	TRBJ1-5	CASSQGDRGKNQPQHF	TGCGCCAGCAGCCAGGGAGACAGGGGGAAAAATCAGCCCCAGCATTTT
NA	NA	TRBV20-1	TRBJ2-5	CSATWETQYF	TGCAGTGCCACATGGGAGACCCAGTACTTC
NA	TRBD1	TRBV6-5	TRBJ1-1	CASSPPGQNEAFF	TGTGCCAGCAGTCCTCCGGGACAGAATGAAGCTTTCTTT
NA	TRBD1	TRBV19	TRBJ1-2	CASSISSGQASYGYTF	TGTGCCAGTAGTATATCGTCCGGACAGGCGAGTTATGGCTACACCTTC
NA	TRBD1	TRBV18	TRBJ1-2	CASSSSTGSSYTF	TGTGCCAGCTCATCATCGACAGGGTCGAGCTACACCTTC
NA	TRBD1	TRBV7-9	TRBJ1-6	CASSSGTDNSPLHF	TGTGCCAGCAGCTCCGGGACAGATAATTCACCCCTCCACTTT
NA	NA	TRBV7-2	TRBJ2-5	CASTLGGGPEETQYF	TGTGCCAGCACCCTCGGAGGCGGACCAGAAGAGACCCAGTACTTC
NA	TRBD1	TRBV2	TRBJ1-6	CASSDGDRGRSPLHF	TGTGCCAGCAGTGATGGGGACAGGGGTAGGTCACCCCTCCACTTT
NA	NA	TRBV5-6	TRBJ1-3	CASSLSYTLSGNTIYF	TGTGCCAGCAGCTTGTCATACACGCTCTCTGGAAACACCATATATTTT
NA	TRBD1	TRBV27	TRBJ1-1	CASSFLRTGGNTEAFF	TGTGCCAGCAGTTTCCTCCGGACAGGAGGGAACACTGAAGCTTTCTTT